The 10 T cell receptor beta chains below were found in one sample sequenced in a study of T cells after yellow fever vaccination. TCRdb recomputed calls from the 5' RACE reads with MiXCR, one row per CDR3 protein. Of approximately 260,000 distinct CDR3 sequences listed, 10% to 15% are singletons. The material sequenced was CD4+ T cells sorted from PBMCs, taken 45 days after the yellow fever booster vaccination. Every receptor here comes from a man between 25 and 39 years old who received the YFV17D yellow fever vaccine.

The V call is TRBV7-9, the J call TRBJ2-7; 13 bases agree with TRBD2. Germline trimming cut 6 bases from V and 1 base from J; bases unmatched to any gene: 9. This CDR3 comprises 17 residues. Germline CDR1 is SEHNR and CDR2 is FQNEAQ (reference sequence). The CDR3 loop reads CASSGLAGEGGSYEQYF. The CDR3 region has the DNA TGTGCCAGCAGTGGACTAGCGGGAGAGGGAGGATCCTACGAGCAGTACTTC. The entire variable domain, with the rest obtained from reference TRBV7-9 and TRBJ2-7, is as follows: DTGVSQNPRHKITKRGQNVTFRCDPISEHNRLYWYRQTLGQGPEFLTYFQNEAQLEKSRLLSDRFSAERPKGSFSTLEIQRTEQGDSAMYLCASSGLAGEGGSYEQYFGPGTRLTVT.

This chain links TRBV28 with TRBJ2-1, with D uncertain. V lost 6 bases and J lost 4, with 7 bases in between. There are 12 residues in the CDR3. CDR1 is MDHEN and CDR2 is SYDVKM in the germline V gene. CDR3 loop: CASRDEYNEQFF. The CDR3 DNA sequence: TGTGCCAGCAGAGACGAGTACAATGAGCAGTTCTTC.

This clonotype turned up a few times. The rearrangement joins TRBV7-9 to TRBJ2-1, with D perhaps TRBD1 or TRBD2 (5 bases each). The CDR3 covers 12 residues. Germline V lookup: CDR1 SEHNR, CDR2 FQNEAQ (reference sequence). Trimming removed 5 bases from V and 11 bases from J, with 13 bases in between. CDR3 DNA sequence: TGTGCCAGCAGCCCGACAGAGGGAAAGCAGTTCTTC. Translating gives CASSPTEGKQFF.

This clonotype showed up just a few times. This chain joins TRBV20-1 and TRBJ2-1; D gene unclear. V gave up 7 bases and J gave up 0 bases, with 13 bases separating them. This CDR3 spans 14 amino acids. Germline loops: CDR1 DFQATT, CDR2 SNEGSKA (reference sequence). CDR3 in amino acids: CSGSSGSSYNEQFF. The CDR3 DNA follows: TGCAGTGGGTCATCTGGTAGCTCCTACAATGAGCAGTTCTTC.

In its sample, this clonotype was seen a few times. The J gene is TRBJ2-7, the V gene TRBV6-5, with 8 bases identical to TRBD1. This CDR3 is built from 12 residues. Germline loops: CDR1 MNHEY, CDR2 SVGAGI. J gave up 6 bases and V 6 bases, and 4 bases lay outside the gene matches. CDR3 DNA: TGTGCCAGCAGAACCGACAGGGGCGAGCAGTACTTC. Residues: CASRTDRGEQYF.

The chain employs TRBV29-1 and TRBJ2-1; 9 bases agree with TRBD2. The germline gives CDR1 SQVTM, CDR2 ANQGSEA. V shed 6 bases and J 6 bases; nucleotides not matched to a gene: 6. This CDR3 comprises 13 residues. CDR3 region: CSVFSGRGNEQFF. In nucleotides, the CDR3 is TGCAGCGTCTTTAGCGGGAGAGGCAATGAGCAGTTCTTC.

This clonotype has a handful of counts. The chain recombines TRBV24-1 with TRBJ2-7, with D uncertain. Per germline, CDR1 KGHDR and CDR2 SFDVKD. With 3 bases removed from V and 0 bases from J, the gap between germline ends came to 11 bases. The CDR3 has 15 amino acids. CDR3 in amino acids: CATSDGSLSSYEQYF. CDR3 DNA sequence: TGTGCCACCAGTGATGGCAGCCTGAGCTCCTACGAGCAGTACTTC.

This clonotype was seen only a few times. This chain connects TRBV15 to TRBJ2-2, with 7 bases identical to TRBD2. Trimming took 8 bases from V and 7 from J; bases not matched to a gene: 10. CDR1 LNHNV and CDR2 YYDKDF come from the germline V gene (reference sequence). The CDR3 sequence is 14 residues long. The CDR3 protein is CATQREGLIGELFF. The CDR3 nucleotides are TGTGCCACCCAGAGGGAGGGCCTTATCGGGGAGCTGTTTTTT. Looking up the rest from reference TRBV15 and TRBJ2-2 gives the full variable domain: DAMVIQNPRYQVTQFGKPVTLSCSQTLNHNVMYWYQQKSSQAPKLLFHYYDKDFNNEADTPDNFQSRRPNTSFCFLDIRSPGLGDTAMYLCATQREGLIGELFFGEGSRLTVL.

The chain combines TRBV29-1 with TRBJ2-6, with D unclear. Trimming took off 4 bases at V and 0 bases at J, with 4 bases between the two ends. The germline V gene encodes CDR1 SQVTM and CDR2 ANQGSEA. The CDR3 has 13 residues. The CDR3 DNA reads as TGCAGCGTTGGCATCTCTGGGGCCAACGTCCTGACTTTC. It encodes CSVGISGANVLTF.

This clonotype was seen only a few times. This chain uses TRBV20-1 with TRBJ2-3; tentative D call: TRBD1 (8 bases). Trimming took off 3 bases at V and 3 bases at J, with 19 bases between the two ends. The CDR3 contains 16 residues. Looked up from germline, CDR1 is DFQATT and CDR2 is SNEGSKA (reference sequence). DNA for the CDR3: TGCAGTGCTAGCCGATACAGGGGGGGGGAGACAGATACGCAGTATTTT. This gives the protein CSASRYRGGETDTQYF.